A single sample is the source of the 22 T cell receptor beta chains below, sequenced in a study of OX40 agonist ivuxolimab in advanced cancers. Only in-frame clones appear in the TCRdb table, and some are missing; sequencing was by immunoSEQ multiplex PCR. The sample has approximately 79,000 clones; approximately 93% are singletons. Sequencing used CD4+ or CD8+ T cells sorted from blood, obtained in a trial of the OX40 agonist ivuxolimab. Source of these receptors: an adult with an advanced solid tumor such as melanoma, head and neck, liver or kidney cancer.

The CDR3 loop is CASRVGSYSGNTIYF. CDR3 DNA sequence: TGTGCCAGCAGGGTAGGGTCTTACTCTGGAAACACCATATATTTT. The gene calls are TRBV27 and TRBJ1-3; D gene uncertain. Trimming removed 6 bases at V and 0 bases at J, with 12 bases between. This CDR3 has 15 amino acids. The germline gives CDR1 MNHEY, CDR2 SMNVEV (reference sequence).

The chain combines TRBV27 with TRBJ2-1, with D unresolved. The ends were cut back, 3 bases at V and 0 bases at J, with 6 bases in the middle. Germline CDR1 MNHEY, CDR2 SMNVEV (reference sequence). This CDR3 is built from 14 residues. The chain's CDR3 is CASSFPSSYNEQFF. The CDR3 DNA sequence: TGTGCCAGCAGTTTCCCGAGCTCCTACAATGAGCAGTTCTTC.

V and J are TRBV5-6 and TRBJ1-1; tentative D call: TRBD1 (6 bases). This CDR3 has 12 residues. V was cut by 3 bases and J by 8 bases, with 11 bases left in between. Germline-derived CDR1 and CDR2 are SGHDT and YYEEEE. CDR3 loop: CASSSGTQEAFF. The CDR3 DNA is TGTGCCAGCAGCTCGGGGACACAAGAAGCTTTCTTT. Full variable domain (rest looked up from reference TRBV5-6 and TRBJ1-1): DAGVTQSPTHLIKTRGQQVTLRCSPKSGHDTVSWYQQALGQGPQFIFQYYEEEERQRGNFPDRFSGHQFPNYSSELNVNALLLGDSALYLCASSSGTQEAFFGQGTRLTVV.

The chain links TRBV13 to TRBJ2-7; D unclear. Germline V gene data show CDR1 as PRHDT and CDR2 as FYEKMQ (reference sequence). V lost 5 bases and J lost 2, with 19 bases in between. The CDR3 contains 16 residues. This CDR3 is CASSPAPSGGAYEQYF. Written as DNA, the CDR3 is TGTGCCAGCAGCCCAGCCCCATCTGGTGGGGCCTACGAGCAGTACTTC.

The chain is built from TRBV15 and TRBJ2-5; D may match TRBD1 or TRBD2 (5 bases each). The germline gives CDR1 LNHNV, CDR2 YYDKDF (reference sequence). With 7 bases removed from V and 4 bases from J, the gap between germline ends came to 16 bases. This CDR3 is built from 14 residues. The CDR3 reads CATTLVGVGETQYF. The CDR3 bases are TGTGCCACCACTCTTGTGGGGGTAGGAGAGACCCAGTACTTC.

The gene calls are TRBV2 and TRBJ2-1; tentative D call: TRBD1 (6 bases). V was cut by 5 bases and J by 9 bases, with 17 bases left in between. The CDR3 has 14 residues. In germline, CDR1 is SNHLY, CDR2 FYNNEI. The CDR3 coding sequence is TGTGCCAGCAGTTTCCACAGGGAGTATCGTGAGCAGTTCTTC. It yields the protein CASSFHREYREQFF.

This chain links TRBV11-2 with TRBJ1-6; D not certain. This CDR3 is 13 amino acids long. V was trimmed by 4 bases and J by 9 bases, leaving 10 bases between them. From germline, CDR1 is SGHAT and CDR2 FQNNGV. CDR3 in DNA: TGTGCCAGCAGCTCAGGACGGGGTTCACCCCTCCACTTT. It yields the protein CASSSGRGSPLHF.

The V and J genes are TRBV7-7 and TRBJ2-1; D is possibly TRBD1 or TRBD2 (6 bases each). This CDR3 region has 15 residues. The germline V gene has CDR1 SSHAT and CDR2 FNYEAQ (reference sequence). CDR3 sequence: CASAAGQSSYNEQFF. CDR3 nucleotides: TGTGCTAGCGCGGCGGGACAAAGCTCCTACAATGAGCAGTTCTTC.

V gene TRBV5-1 combines with J gene TRBJ2-5, with 7 nucleotides matching TRBD2. Per the germline V gene, CDR1 is SGHRS and CDR2 is YFSETQ. This CDR3 has 15 residues. V dropped 2 bases and J dropped 4; count of bases not matched to a gene: 8. The CDR3 region is CASSFIAGEGETQYF. CDR3 in DNA: TGCGCCAGCAGCTTCATCGCGGGGGAAGGAGAGACCCAGTACTTC.

The CDR3 bases are TGTGCCAGCCAGGAGGGAATACAATACAATGAGCAGTTCTTC. This encodes CASQEGIQYNEQFF. The chain combines TRBV6-5 with TRBJ2-1; possibly TRBD2 for D (6 bases). This CDR3 is built from 14 residues. Looked up from germline, CDR1 is MNHEY and CDR2 is SVGAGI. Trimming stripped 8 bases from V and 4 bases from J, with 15 bases between.

This chain links TRBV10-3 with TRBJ1-4; tentative D call: TRBD1 (5 bases). The CDR3 is made up of 15 amino acids. V was trimmed by 3 bases and J by 4 bases, leaving 12 bases between them. Germline CDR1 is ENHRY and CDR2 is SYGVKD. The CDR3 spells CAISDGGTGNEKLFF. Here the CDR3 DNA reads TGTGCCATCAGTGACGGGGGGACGGGTAATGAAAAACTGTTTTTT.

The chain employs TRBV9 and TRBJ1-4, with D uncertain. The CDR3 totals 14 residues. The germline gives CDR1 SGDLS, CDR2 YYNGEE. V gave up 3 bases and J gave up 8 bases, with 14 bases separating them. For the CDR3, the DNA is TGTGCCAGCAGCGCGGAAGGGCTTGGCGAAAAACTGTTTTTT. It yields the protein CASSAEGLGEKLFF.

J is TRBJ2-1 and V is TRBV5-1; 11 nucleotides align to TRBD2. The germline V gene encodes CDR1 SGHRS and CDR2 YFSETQ. The length of the CDR3 is 18 residues. V was clipped by 1 base and J by 10 bases; unmatched bases: 16. CDR3 residues: CASSLNPPTSGATLEQFF. The DNA for the CDR3 is TGCGCCAGCAGCTTGAACCCTCCGACTAGCGGGGCCACTTTGGAGCAGTTCTTC.

This clone was counted a single time. An end of the junction differs from the germline gene, which may be a read error. The chain links TRBV5-6 to TRBJ1-2, with 9 bases matching TRBD1. CDR1 is SGHDT and CDR2 is YYEEEE in the germline V gene. The CDR3 runs 14 residues. CDR3 sequence (DNA): TGTGCCAGCAGCTTCGGGACAGGGCCTTCTATAGAATCTTTC. Its translation is CASSFGTGPSIESF.

V and J are TRBV7-2 and TRBJ2-5; D uncertain. Gene TRBJ2-7 matches the end of the DNA better, so the J call may be wrong. The CDR3 consists of 14 residues. From germline, CDR1 is SGHTA and CDR2 FQGNSA. Here the CDR3 DNA reads TGTGCCAGCAGCTTTTTCGGCAGAGCCTACGAGCAGTACTTC. It is translated as CASSFFGRAYEQYF.

This clone came up once. The chain uses TRBV29-1 and TRBJ1-2; D might be TRBD1 (5 bases). The CDR3 totals 14 residues. The germline gives CDR1 SQVTM, CDR2 ANQGSEA. Deletions cut 4 bases from V and 0 bases from J, with 12 bases between. This CDR3 reads CSVVGGEANYGYTF. CDR3 nucleotides: TGCAGCGTTGTGGGGGGGGAGGCTAACTATGGCTACACCTTC.

This chain links TRBV10-1 with TRBJ2-7; no firm D call. Germline CDR1 and CDR2: WNHNN and SYGVQD (reference sequence). CDR3 length equals 12 residues. The V gene lost 3 bases and the J gene lost 1 base, with 4 bases spanning the gap. CDR3 region: CASSEGSYEQYF. The CDR3 DNA sequence: TGCGCCAGCAGTGAAGGGTCCTACGAGCAGTACTTC.

This rearrangement joins TRBV27 to TRBJ2-7; D is unclear. CDR3 length equals 14 residues. Germline CDR1 reads MNHEY; CDR2 reads SMNVEV (reference sequence). Trimming shortened V by 5 bases and J by 1 base, and 12 bases separated the two germline ends. The CDR3 is CASSPQAVSYEQYF. As DNA, the CDR3 is TGTGCCAGCAGTCCCCAGGCCGTTTCCTACGAGCAGTACTTC.

V gene TRBV25-1 combines with J gene TRBJ1-1; TRBD1 might be the D (5 bases). V lost 3 bases and J lost 5, with 7 bases in between. This CDR3 has 12 residues. Germline V CDR1 and CDR2: MGHDK, SYGVNS. This CDR3 is CASSDRGTEAFF. The CDR3 bases are TGTGCCAGCAGTGATCGGGGGACTGAAGCTTTCTTT.

This rearrangement joins TRBV27 to TRBJ2-7, with a possible D match to TRBD1 (7 bases). This CDR3 spans 15 amino acids. Germline CDR1 reads MNHEY; CDR2 reads SMNVEV (reference sequence). The V gene lost 2 bases and the J gene lost 2 bases, with 13 bases spanning the gap. The CDR3 reads CASSLGGTDPYEQYF. CDR3 nucleotides: TGTGCCAGCAGTTTAGGGGGGACAGACCCCTACGAGCAGTACTTC.

The chain joins TRBV11-1 to TRBJ2-1; D may be TRBD1 (5 bases). The germline gives CDR1 SGHAT, CDR2 FQDESV (reference sequence). Trimming cost V 5 bases and J 7 bases, with 9 bases left between them. CDR3 size: 12 residues. This chain's CDR3 is CASSPQGNEQFF. CDR3 sequence (DNA): TGTGCCAGCAGCCCTCAGGGAAATGAGCAGTTCTTC.

The chain is built from TRBV6-5 and TRBJ1-4; 8 bases line up with TRBD1. This CDR3 is built from 15 residues. J was trimmed by 8 bases and V by 2 bases; bases with no gene match: 7. CDR1 is MNHEY and CDR2 is SVGAGI in the germline V gene. CDR3 protein: CASSYGQGAREKLFF. The CDR3 DNA sequence: TGTGCCAGCAGTTACGGGCAGGGGGCGCGGGAAAAACTGTTTTTT.